The clone carrying this T cell receptor beta chain was counted a few times. Its antigen is unknown. This sample was included in a study of T cells after yellow fever vaccination. In the study overall: The fractions with low cell numbers were processed using SMART-Seq v4 Ultra Low Input.

Making TCR cDNA involved 5'RACE template switching, which added UMIs and a universal primer site. TCRdb ran MiXCR on the 5' RACE reads and lists one entry per CDR3 protein. Here the sample spans a few hundred thousand distinct CDR3 sequences, roughly 4.8% being singletons. CDR1 is SGHAT and CDR2 is FQNNGV in the germline V gene. Trimming took 4 bases from V and 6 from J; bases not matched to a gene: 5. CDR3 length: 15 amino acids. Overall study findings and caveats: Once the booster was given, most primary-vaccination clones reappeared, at approximately 97% for CD4 and over 70% for CD8.

This TCR was recovered from a man between 18 and 29 years old who received the YFV17D yellow fever vaccine. Sequencing used CD4+ T cells sorted from PBMCs, obtained on the day of the yellow fever booster vaccination. The V and J genes are TRBV11-2 and TRBJ1-4, with 10 bases that match TRBD1. The CDR3 sequence is CASSSPGQGYEKLFF. CDR3 nucleotide sequence: TGTGCCAGCAGCTCGCCGGGACAGGGGTATGAAAAACTGTTTTTT.